This TCR beta chain was documented in a study of CD8 T cells in ankylosing spondylitis. Findings and limits, study-wide: Made up of about eight highly homologous variants, a TCR beta motif appeared characteristic of ankylosing spondylitis blood. Disease-linked clones reportedly showed significant enrichment in matched ankylosing spondylitis synovial fluid.

A note on this clonotype: The antigen remains unidentified.

Trimming took off 6 bases at V and 2 bases at J, with 12 bases between the two ends. Germline V lookup: CDR1 SGHTS, CDR2 YDEGEE. The CDR3 contains 13 residues. TCRdb reprocessed the 5' RACE reads with MiXCR, giving one entry per CDR3 protein. This sample yields over 450,000 distinct CDR3 sequences, of which more than 9.5% are seen a single time; 6.5% to 7% belongs to the top ten. The chain recombines TRBV5-8 with TRBJ2-7; D is undetermined. This clonotype originated in a male donor with ankylosing spondylitis. The sequenced material came from blood, either unsorted or a sorted T cell fraction (not recorded which). The CDR3 region has the DNA TGTGCCAGCACCCTAAGAGGAACCTACGAGCAGTACTTC. Its protein product is CASTLRGTYEQYF.